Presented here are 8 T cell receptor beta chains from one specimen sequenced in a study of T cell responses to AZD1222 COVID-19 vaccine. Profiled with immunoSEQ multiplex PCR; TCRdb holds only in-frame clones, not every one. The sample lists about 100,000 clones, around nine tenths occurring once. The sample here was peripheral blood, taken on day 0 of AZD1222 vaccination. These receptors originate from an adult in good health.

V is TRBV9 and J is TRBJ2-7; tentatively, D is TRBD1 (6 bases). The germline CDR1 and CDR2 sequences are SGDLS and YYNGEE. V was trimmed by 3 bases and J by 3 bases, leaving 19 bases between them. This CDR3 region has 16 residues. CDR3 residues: CASSGRNTGTNYEQYF. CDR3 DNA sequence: TGTGCCAGCAGCGGGCGCAATACCGGGACAAACTACGAGCAGTACTTC.

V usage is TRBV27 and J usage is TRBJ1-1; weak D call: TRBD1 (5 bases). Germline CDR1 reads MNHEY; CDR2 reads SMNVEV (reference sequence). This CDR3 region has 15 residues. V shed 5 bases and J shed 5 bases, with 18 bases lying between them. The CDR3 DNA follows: TGTGCCAGCAGTACCCGAGCCGGGGCTTGGACTGAAGCTTTCTTT. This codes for CASSTRAGAWTEAFF.

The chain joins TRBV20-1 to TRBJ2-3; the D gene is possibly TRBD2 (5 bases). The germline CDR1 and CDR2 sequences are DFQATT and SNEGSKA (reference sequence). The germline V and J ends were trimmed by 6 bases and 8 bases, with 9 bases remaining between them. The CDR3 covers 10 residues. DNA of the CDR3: TGCAGTGCCGTCCGGGGTACGCAGTATTTT. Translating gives CSAVRGTQYF.

As DNA, the CDR3 is TGTGCCAGCAGTGTTTTCCCCGGGTCTTCTGAAGCTTTCTTT. Residues: CASSVFPGSSEAFF. The chain carries TRBV25-1 and TRBJ1-1; the D is unclear. This CDR3 spans 14 amino acids. V was cut by 4 bases and J by 6 bases, with 15 bases left in between. The germline gives CDR1 MGHDK, CDR2 SYGVNS.

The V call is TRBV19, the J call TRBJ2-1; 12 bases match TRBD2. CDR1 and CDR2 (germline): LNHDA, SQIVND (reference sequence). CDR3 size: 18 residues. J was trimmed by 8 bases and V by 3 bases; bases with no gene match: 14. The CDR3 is CASSMAAVGLAGRDEQFF. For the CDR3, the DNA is TGTGCCAGTAGTATGGCGGCTGTCGGACTAGCGGGGAGGGATGAGCAGTTCTTC.

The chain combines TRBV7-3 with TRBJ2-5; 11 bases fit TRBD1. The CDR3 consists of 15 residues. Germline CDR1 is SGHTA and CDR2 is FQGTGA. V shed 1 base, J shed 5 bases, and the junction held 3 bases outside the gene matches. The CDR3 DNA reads TGTGCCAGCAGCTTAAGGGGACAGGGGGTGGAGACCCAGTACTTC. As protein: CASSLRGQGVETQYF.

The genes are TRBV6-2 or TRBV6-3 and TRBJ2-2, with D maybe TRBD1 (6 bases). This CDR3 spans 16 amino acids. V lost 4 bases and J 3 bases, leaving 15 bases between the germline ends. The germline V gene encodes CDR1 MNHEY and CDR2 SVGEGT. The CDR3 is CASSWTVSEDTGELFF. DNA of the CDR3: TGTGCCAGCAGTTGGACAGTTAGCGAGGACACCGGGGAGCTGTTTTTT.

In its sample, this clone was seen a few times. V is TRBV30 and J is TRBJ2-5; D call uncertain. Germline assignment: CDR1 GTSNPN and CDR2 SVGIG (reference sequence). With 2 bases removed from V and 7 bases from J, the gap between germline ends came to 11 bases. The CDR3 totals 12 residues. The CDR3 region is CAWSTNPGTQYF. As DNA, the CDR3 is TGTGCCTGGAGTACTAACCCAGGGACCCAGTACTTC.